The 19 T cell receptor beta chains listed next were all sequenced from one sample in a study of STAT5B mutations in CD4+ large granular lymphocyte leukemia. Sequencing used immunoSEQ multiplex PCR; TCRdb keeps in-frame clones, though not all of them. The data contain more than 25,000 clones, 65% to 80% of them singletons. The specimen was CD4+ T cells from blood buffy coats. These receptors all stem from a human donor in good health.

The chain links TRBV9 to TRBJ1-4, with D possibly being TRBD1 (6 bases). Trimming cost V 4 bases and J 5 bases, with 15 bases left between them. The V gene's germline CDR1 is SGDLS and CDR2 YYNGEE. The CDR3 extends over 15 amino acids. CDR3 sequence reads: CASSLGQQANEKLFF. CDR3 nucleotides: TGTGCCAGCAGCCTCGGACAGCAAGCGAATGAAAAACTGTTTTTT.

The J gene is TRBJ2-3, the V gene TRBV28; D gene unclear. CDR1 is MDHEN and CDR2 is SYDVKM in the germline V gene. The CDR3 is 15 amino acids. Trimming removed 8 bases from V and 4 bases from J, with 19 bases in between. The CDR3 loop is CASGPGPKLADTQYF. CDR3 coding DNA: TGTGCCAGCGGCCCCGGGCCTAAGCTCGCAGATACGCAGTATTTT. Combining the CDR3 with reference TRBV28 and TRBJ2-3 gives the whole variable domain DVKVTQSSRYLVKRTGEKVFLECVQDMDHENMFWYRQDPGLGLRLIYFSYDVKMKEKGDIPEGYSVSREKKERFSLILESASTNQTSMYLCASGPGPKLADTQYFGPGTRLTVL.

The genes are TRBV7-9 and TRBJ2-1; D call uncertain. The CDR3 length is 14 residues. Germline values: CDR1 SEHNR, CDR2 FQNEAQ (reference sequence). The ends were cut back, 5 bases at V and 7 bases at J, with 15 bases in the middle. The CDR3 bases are TGTGCCAGCAGCCCCCCCCTCTTGTGGAATGAGCAGTTCTTC. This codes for CASSPPLLWNEQFF. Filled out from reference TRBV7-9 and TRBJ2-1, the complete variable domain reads DTGVSQNPRHKITKRGQNVTFRCDPISEHNRLYWYRQTLGQGPEFLTYFQNEAQLEKSRLLSDRFSAERPKGSFSTLEIQRTEQGDSAMYLCASSPPLLWNEQFFGPGTRLTVL.

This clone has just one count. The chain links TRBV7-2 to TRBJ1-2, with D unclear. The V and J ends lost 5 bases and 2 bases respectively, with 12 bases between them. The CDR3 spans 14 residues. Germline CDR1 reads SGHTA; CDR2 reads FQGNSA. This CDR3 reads CASSPPGINYGYTF. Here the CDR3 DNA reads TGTGCCAGCAGCCCCCCAGGCATCAACTATGGCTACACCTTC.

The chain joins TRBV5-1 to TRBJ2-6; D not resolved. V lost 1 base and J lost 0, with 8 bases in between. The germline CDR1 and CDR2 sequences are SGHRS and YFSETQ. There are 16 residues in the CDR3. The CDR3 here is CASSLKRSSGANVLTF. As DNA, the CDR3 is TGCGCCAGCAGCTTGAAAAGGTCCTCTGGGGCCAACGTCCTGACTTTC.

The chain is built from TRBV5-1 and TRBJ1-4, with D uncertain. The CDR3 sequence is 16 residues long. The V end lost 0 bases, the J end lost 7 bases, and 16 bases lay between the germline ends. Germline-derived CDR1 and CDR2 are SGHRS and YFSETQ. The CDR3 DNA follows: TGCGCCAGCAGCTTGGGTGATCTGGCGGATCTTGAAAAACTGTTTTTT. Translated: CASSLGDLADLEKLFF.

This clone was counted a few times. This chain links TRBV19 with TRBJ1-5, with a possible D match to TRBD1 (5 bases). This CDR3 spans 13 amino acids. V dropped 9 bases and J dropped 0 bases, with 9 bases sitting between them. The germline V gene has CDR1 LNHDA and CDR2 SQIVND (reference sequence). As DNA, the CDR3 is TGTGCCAGCAGCGACAGTAGCAATCAGCCCCAGCATTTT. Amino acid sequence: CASSDSSNQPQHF.

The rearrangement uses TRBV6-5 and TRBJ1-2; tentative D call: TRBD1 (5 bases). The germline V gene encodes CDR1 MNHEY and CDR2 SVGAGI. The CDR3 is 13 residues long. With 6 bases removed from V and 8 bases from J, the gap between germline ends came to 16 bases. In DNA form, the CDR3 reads TGTGCCAGCAGCGGGGGACCCCACCACGGCTACACCTTC. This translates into CASSGGPHHGYTF.

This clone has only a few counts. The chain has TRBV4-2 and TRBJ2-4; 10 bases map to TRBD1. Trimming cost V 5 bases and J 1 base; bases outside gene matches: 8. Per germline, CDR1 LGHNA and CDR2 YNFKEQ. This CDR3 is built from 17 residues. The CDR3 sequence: CASSDGTGVVAKNIQYF. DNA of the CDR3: TGTGCCAGCAGCGACGGGACAGGGGTTGTGGCCAAAAACATTCAGTACTTC.

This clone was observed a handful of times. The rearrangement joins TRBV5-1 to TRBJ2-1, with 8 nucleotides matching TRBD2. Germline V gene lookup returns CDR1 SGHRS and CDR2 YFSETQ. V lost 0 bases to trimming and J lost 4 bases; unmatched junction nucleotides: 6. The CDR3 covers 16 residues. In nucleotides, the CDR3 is TGCGCCAGCAGCTTGGCTGGCGGGGGGACTTACAATGAGCAGTTCTTC. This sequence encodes CASSLAGGGTYNEQFF.

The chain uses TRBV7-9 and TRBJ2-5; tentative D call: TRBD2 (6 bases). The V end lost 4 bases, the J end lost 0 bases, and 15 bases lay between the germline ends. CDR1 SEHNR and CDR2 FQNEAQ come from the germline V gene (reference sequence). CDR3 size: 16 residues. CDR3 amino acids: CASSYNTGTYQETQYF. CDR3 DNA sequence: TGTGCCAGCAGCTACAATACCGGGACTTACCAAGAGACCCAGTACTTC.

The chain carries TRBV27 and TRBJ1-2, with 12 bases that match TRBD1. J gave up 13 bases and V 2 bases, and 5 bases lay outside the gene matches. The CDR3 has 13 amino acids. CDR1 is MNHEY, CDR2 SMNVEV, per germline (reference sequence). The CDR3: CASSLRDRGPSTF. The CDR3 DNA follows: TGTGCCAGCAGTTTAAGGGACAGGGGGCCGAGCACCTTC.

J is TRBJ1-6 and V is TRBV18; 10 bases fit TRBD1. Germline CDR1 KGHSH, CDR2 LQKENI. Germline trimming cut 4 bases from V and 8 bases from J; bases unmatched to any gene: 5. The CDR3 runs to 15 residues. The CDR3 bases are TGTGCCAGCTCACTACGGGACAGGGGTGATTCACCCCTCCACTTT. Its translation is CASSLRDRGDSPLHF.

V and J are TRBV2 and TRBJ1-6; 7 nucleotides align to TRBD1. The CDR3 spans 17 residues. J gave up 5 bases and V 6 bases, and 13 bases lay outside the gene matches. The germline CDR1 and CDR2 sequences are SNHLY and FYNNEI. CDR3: CASSRDREESNNSPLHF. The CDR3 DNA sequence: TGTGCCAGCAGCCGGGACAGAGAAGAGTCGAATAATTCACCCCTCCACTTT.

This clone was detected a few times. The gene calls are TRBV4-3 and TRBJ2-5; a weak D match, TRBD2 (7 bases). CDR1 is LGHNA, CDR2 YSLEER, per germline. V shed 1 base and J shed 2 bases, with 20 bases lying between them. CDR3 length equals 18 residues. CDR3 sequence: CASSQGLAAGASQETQYF. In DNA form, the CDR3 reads TGCGCCAGCAGCCAAGGCTTAGCCGCGGGGGCCTCGCAAGAGACCCAGTACTTC.

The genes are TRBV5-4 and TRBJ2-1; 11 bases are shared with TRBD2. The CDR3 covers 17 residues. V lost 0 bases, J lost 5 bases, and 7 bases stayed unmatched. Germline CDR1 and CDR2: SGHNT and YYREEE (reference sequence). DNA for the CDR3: TGTGCCAGCAGCTTGGCCGAACTAGCGGGGGCGAACAATGAGCAGTTCTTC. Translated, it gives CASSLAELAGANNEQFF. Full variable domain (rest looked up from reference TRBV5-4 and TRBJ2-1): ETGVTQSPTHLIKTRGQQVTLRCSSQSGHNTVSWYQQALGQGPQFIFQYYREEENGRGNFPPRFSGLQFPNYSSELNVNALELDDSALYLCASSLAELAGANNEQFFGPGTRLTVL.

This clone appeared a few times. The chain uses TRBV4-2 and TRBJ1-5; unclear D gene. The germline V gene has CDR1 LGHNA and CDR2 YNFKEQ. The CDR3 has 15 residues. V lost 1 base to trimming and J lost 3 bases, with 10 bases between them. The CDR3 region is CASSQGAGANQPQHF. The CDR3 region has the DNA TGTGCCAGCAGCCAAGGAGCAGGCGCCAATCAGCCCCAGCATTTT.

As DNA, the CDR3 is TGTGCCAGTAGTTTAACTAGCGGGGGGCACACTTTCACAGATACGCAGTATTTT. Translating it yields CASSLTSGGHTFTDTQYF. The chain employs TRBV19 and TRBJ2-3, with TRBD2 matching over 12 bases. The V gene end was trimmed by 5 bases and the J gene end by 2 bases; junction bases not matched to a gene: 11. The germline V gene encodes CDR1 LNHDA and CDR2 SQIVND (reference sequence). The length of the CDR3 is 18 residues.

The CDR3 here is CASSLILIEAFF. The CDR3 nucleotides read TGTGCCAGCAGCCTAATACTCATTGAAGCTTTCTTT. The rearrangement links TRBV7-9 to TRBJ1-1; D gene unclear. This CDR3 has 12 residues. Germline CDR1 and CDR2: SEHNR and FQNEAQ (reference sequence). The V end lost 5 bases, the J end lost 7 bases, and 11 bases lay between the germline ends.